Sequencing of this T cell receptor beta chain was carried out in a study of early T cells in non-severe SARS-CoV-2 infection. Overall study: Investigators sequenced bulk RNA drawn from unsorted whole blood, and chains remained unpaired.

TCRdb reanalysed the 5' RACE reads using MiXCR and keeps one entry per CDR3 protein. Here the sample spans 70,000 or so distinct CDR3 sequences, roughly 4.8% being singletons. Trimming left V 5 bases short and J 1 base short, with 19 bases between. Looked up from germline, CDR1 is MNHEY and CDR2 is SMNVEV (reference sequence). This CDR3 has 17 residues. This clonotype appeared many times. This chain joins TRBV27 and TRBJ2-3; TRBD2 is a possible D gene (5 bases). The receptor was isolated from an adult who was a healthcare worker with PCR-confirmed SARS-CoV-2 infection or an uninfected control (not recorded which). The donor label of this sample is uncertain. The source material was whole blood, sampled at baseline. CDR3 loop: CASSLGLSRGGTDTQYF. The CDR3 DNA reads as TGTGCCAGCAGTCTTGGACTTTCCCGCGGAGGCACAGATACGCAGTATTTT.